A selection of T cell receptor beta chains follows, all from one sample in a study of T cells in Graves' hyperthyroidism and ophthalmopathy. One entry per CDR3 protein results from TCRdb running MiXCR on the multiplex PCR reads. The table lists around 660,000 distinct CDR3 sequences, roughly 45% of them singletons. The sample taken for sequencing was peripheral blood or thyroid tissue (not recorded which). The receptor set was obtained from an adult man with Graves' disease, either hyperthyroidism or ophthalmopathy (not recorded which). CDR3s include the opening cysteine and the closing phenylalanine or tryptophan. The order of the fields is V gene, J gene, D gene, clone size, CDR3 DNA, CDR3 protein. The D gene is left open where the match is weak. Size tells how often a clone was seen (once, few, many) or the class of an expanded clone, and some rows leave it out.

V gene: TRBV2
J gene: TRBJ2-5
D gene: .
clone size: many
CDR3 DNA: TGTGCCAGCAGGGAGCAAGAGACCCAGTACTTC
CDR3 protein: CASREQETQYF

V gene: TRBV10-2
J gene: TRBJ1-3
D gene: .
clone size: .
CDR3 DNA: TGCGCCAGCAGCCCAGGGTGGAACACCATATATTTT
CDR3 protein: CASSPGWNTIYF

V gene: TRBV5-1
J gene: TRBJ1-2
D gene: TRBD1
clone size: many
CDR3 DNA: TGCGCCAGCAGCTTGGACAGGGGTGCGTACTATGGCTACACCTTC
CDR3 protein: CASSLDRGAYYGYTF

V gene: TRBV5-1
J gene: TRBJ1-4
D gene: .
clone size: .
CDR3 DNA: TGCGCCAGCAGCTTGGAGGGGAGGCTTAGTGCAACTAATGAAAAACTGTTTTTT
CDR3 protein: CASSLEGRLSATNEKLFF

V gene: TRBV12-3/TRBV12-4
J gene: TRBJ1-4
D gene: TRBD1
clone size: few
CDR3 DNA: TGTGCCAGCAGTCAGACAGGGGGGAATGAAAAACTGTTTTTT
CDR3 protein: CASSQTGGNEKLFF

V gene: TRBV5-1
J gene: TRBJ2-5
D gene: TRBD1
clone size: .
CDR3 DNA: TGCGCCAGCAGCGACGACGGACAGGTGGACCAGTACTTC
CDR3 protein: CASSDDGQVDQYF

V gene: TRBV10-3
J gene: TRBJ1-1
D gene: .
clone size: .
CDR3 DNA: TGTGCCATCAGTGAGTCAGGGCTCGGGGGTGAAGCTTTCTTT
CDR3 protein: CAISESGLGGEAFF

V gene: TRBV7-9
J gene: TRBJ2-2
D gene: .
clone size: .
CDR3 DNA: TGTGCCAGCAGCTCGGAAGGGGGGGGGAACACCGGGGAGCTGTTTTTT
CDR3 protein: CASSSEGGGNTGELFF

V gene: TRBV7-2
J gene: TRBJ1-2
D gene: .
clone size: few
CDR3 DNA: TGTGCCAGCAGCTTACGGGGGGGTGCAACCAACTATGGCTACACCTTC
CDR3 protein: CASSLRGGATNYGYTF

V gene: TRBV28
J gene: TRBJ2-7
D gene: .
clone size: .
CDR3 DNA: TGTGCCAGCAGTACCGGGCCCCGAGGGGGGTACTTC
CDR3 protein: CASSTGPRGGYF

V gene: TRBV7-9
J gene: TRBJ1-1
D gene: .
clone size: few
CDR3 DNA: TGTGCCAGCTCCAGGAGTTCGAACACTGAAGCTTTCTTT
CDR3 protein: CASSRSSNTEAFF

V gene: TRBV12-3/TRBV12-4
J gene: TRBJ2-7
D gene: .
clone size: few
CDR3 DNA: TGTGCCAGCAGGAAGGGGGGACGGAGTGCGCTTTCCTACGAGCAGTACTTC
CDR3 protein: CASRKGGRSALSYEQYF

V gene: TRBV12-3/TRBV12-4
J gene: TRBJ1-5
D gene: .
clone size: .
CDR3 DNA: TGTGCCAGCAGTTTTTCCGGGGGCGGCAATCAGCCCCAGCATTTT
CDR3 protein: CASSFSGGGNQPQHF

V gene: TRBV7-9
J gene: TRBJ1-4
D gene: TRBD1
clone size: .
CDR3 DNA: TGTGCCAGCACCCGGACAGGGGGGAATGAAAAACTGTTTTTT
CDR3 protein: CASTRTGGNEKLFF

V gene: TRBV5-4
J gene: TRBJ1-2
D gene: TRBD1
clone size: many
CDR3 DNA: TGTGCCAGCAGCTTCCCGGGACAGGGGGCTGATGGCTACACCTTC
CDR3 protein: CASSFPGQGADGYTF

V gene: TRBV24-1
J gene: TRBJ2-1
D gene: .
clone size: .
CDR3 DNA: TGTGCCACCAGTGATTCATTCCAGGGGAGCGGCGATGAGCAGTTCTTC
CDR3 protein: CATSDSFQGSGDEQFF

V gene: TRBV7-4
J gene: TRBJ1-1
D gene: .
clone size: .
CDR3 DNA: TGTGCCAGCAGTCATCAGGTAGGGAGCACTGAAGCTTTCTTT
CDR3 protein: CASSHQVGSTEAFF

V gene: TRBV29-1
J gene: TRBJ2-5
D gene: .
clone size: once
CDR3 DNA: TGCAGCGTTGAAGACGTCGGGCAAGAGACCCAGTACTTC
CDR3 protein: CSVEDVGQETQYF

V gene: TRBV29-1
J gene: TRBJ2-7
D gene: TRBD1
clone size: .
CDR3 DNA: TGCAGCGTTGAGGGACAGCCCTACGAGCAGTACTTC
CDR3 protein: CSVEGQPYEQYF

V gene: TRBV12-3/TRBV12-4
J gene: TRBJ1-2
D gene: TRBD1
clone size: few
CDR3 DNA: TGTGCCAGCAGTTTTGGGTCAGGGGGCGAGAATGGCTACACCTTC
CDR3 protein: CASSFGSGGENGYTF

V gene: TRBV7-3
J gene: TRBJ1-1
D gene: TRBD1
clone size: .
CDR3 DNA: TGTGCCAGCAGCTTAACGACAGGGGTGGACACTGAAGCTTTCTTT
CDR3 protein: CASSLTTGVDTEAFF

V gene: TRBV12-3/TRBV12-4
J gene: TRBJ2-5
D gene: .
clone size: .
CDR3 DNA: TGTGCCAGCATGCGCCCCCCTTCTACTATGACAGAACGCCAAGAGACCCAGTACTTC
CDR3 protein: CASMRPPSTMTERQETQYF

V gene: TRBV12-3/TRBV12-4
J gene: TRBJ1-6
D gene: .
clone size: few
CDR3 DNA: TGTGCCAGCACCAATGGGCTCCCGGCACCCCTCCACTTT
CDR3 protein: CASTNGLPAPLHF

V gene: TRBV5-5
J gene: TRBJ1-1
D gene: TRBD1
clone size: few
CDR3 DNA: TGTGCCAGCAGTCACCCCACAGGGGTCGCTGAAGCTTTCTTT
CDR3 protein: CASSHPTGVAEAFF

V gene: TRBV6-1
J gene: TRBJ1-6
D gene: .
clone size: few
CDR3 DNA: TGTGCCAGCAGGGGTGAGGGGGTGATAAGCTCACCCCTCCACTTT
CDR3 protein: CASRGEGVISSPLHF

V gene: TRBV7-9
J gene: TRBJ2-5
D gene: .
clone size: few
CDR3 DNA: TGTGCCAGCAGTTACCCGACAGCGGAATTTGAGACCCAGTACTTC
CDR3 protein: CASSYPTAEFETQYF

V gene: TRBV2
J gene: TRBJ1-2
D gene: .
clone size: many
CDR3 DNA: TGTGCCAGCAGTGAACGTAGGGGTTTCTATGGCTACACCTTC
CDR3 protein: CASSERRGFYGYTF

V gene: TRBV29-1
J gene: TRBJ1-2
D gene: TRBD1
clone size: once
CDR3 DNA: TGCAGCGGCTTGGATCCAGGGGGCGGGGGCTACACCTTC
CDR3 protein: CSGLDPGGGGYTF

V gene: TRBV7-8
J gene: TRBJ1-6
D gene: TRBD1
clone size: .
CDR3 DNA: TGTGCCAGCAGCTTCCGGGTGGGACAGTACAGCTCCTATAATTCACCCCTCCACTTT
CDR3 protein: CASSFRVGQYSSYNSPLHF

V gene: TRBV20-1
J gene: TRBJ1-4
D gene: .
clone size: many
CDR3 DNA: TGCAGTGCTAGTCTCACTAATGAAAAACTGTTTTTT
CDR3 protein: CSASLTNEKLFF

V gene: TRBV20-1
J gene: TRBJ1-3
D gene: .
clone size: .
CDR3 DNA: TGCAGTGCTAGGCGGCCCGGCGGGTACTCTGGAAACACCATATATTTT
CDR3 protein: CSARRPGGYSGNTIYF

V gene: TRBV5-1
J gene: TRBJ1-5
D gene: .
clone size: few
CDR3 DNA: TGCGCCAGCAGCTTGGAGGGTTTGGGTCAGCCCCAGCATTTT
CDR3 protein: CASSLEGLGQPQHF

V gene: TRBV11-2
J gene: TRBJ1-2
D gene: TRBD1
clone size: .
CDR3 DNA: TGTGCCAGCAGCTTAGAGGGACAGGGGGCAAACTATGGCTACACCTTC
CDR3 protein: CASSLEGQGANYGYTF

V gene: TRBV6-5
J gene: TRBJ1-6
D gene: TRBD1
clone size: .
CDR3 DNA: TGTGCCAGCAGTATGACAGGGGGGTCACCCCTCCACTTT
CDR3 protein: CASSMTGGSPLHF

V gene: TRBV2
J gene: TRBJ1-2
D gene: .
clone size: .
CDR3 DNA: TGTGCCAGCAGACGAAGGGAGGGGGACACCTTC
CDR3 protein: CASRRREGDTF

V gene: TRBV7-2
J gene: TRBJ2-3
D gene: .
clone size: .
CDR3 DNA: TGTGCCAGCAGCTACGGAAGGATTTCTAGCACAGATACGCAGTATTTT
CDR3 protein: CASSYGRISSTDTQYF

V gene: TRBV7-8
J gene: TRBJ2-7
D gene: .
clone size: many
CDR3 DNA: TGTGCCAGCAGCTTCGACACAGGGTCCTACGAGCAGTACTTC
CDR3 protein: CASSFDTGSYEQYF

V gene: TRBV24-1
J gene: TRBJ2-7
D gene: .
clone size: many
CDR3 DNA: TGTGCCACCAGTGACCCTAGACAGTACGAGCAGTACTTC
CDR3 protein: CATSDPRQYEQYF

V gene: TRBV7-2
J gene: TRBJ2-7
D gene: .
clone size: many
CDR3 DNA: TGTGCCAGCAGCTTAACATCCCTCGGATACTACGAGCAGTACTTC
CDR3 protein: CASSLTSLGYYEQYF

V gene: TRBV27
J gene: TRBJ1-5
D gene: TRBD1
clone size: .
CDR3 DNA: TGTGCCAGCAGTGCCGCGGGACAGGGGTCCAATCAGCCCCAGCATTTT
CDR3 protein: CASSAAGQGSNQPQHF

V gene: TRBV9
J gene: TRBJ1-3
D gene: .
clone size: many
CDR3 DNA: TGTGCCAGCAGCGTGTCCGGGTCCTCTGGAAACACCATATATTTT
CDR3 protein: CASSVSGSSGNTIYF

V gene: TRBV29-1
J gene: TRBJ1-2
D gene: .
clone size: .
CDR3 DNA: TGCAGCAAGGGGGGCAGGGGTAACTATGGCTACACCTTC
CDR3 protein: CSKGGRGNYGYTF

V gene: TRBV10-3
J gene: TRBJ1-2
D gene: .
clone size: .
CDR3 DNA: TGTGCCATCAGTGAGTCGGGCGGTAACTCTGGCTACACCTTC
CDR3 protein: CAISESGGNSGYTF